The source of this T cell receptor (beta chain) is a study of radiotherapy plus CTLA-4 blockade in lung cancer (dated by TCRdb to about 2018). Study-wide context: Objective responses were observed in 18% of enrolled patients, and disease control was achieved in 31%.

For CDR1 and CDR2, the germline V gene lists MDHEN and SYDVKM. The germline V and J ends show losses of 4 bases and 7 bases respectively, and no gene match explains 11 bases of the junction. The CDR3 runs 15 residues from the cysteine to the phenylalanine. Just the 45-base CDR3 DNA is kept, in frame starting at base 1. Library preparation used the immunoSEQ multiplex PCR assay. Held by TCRdb, this immuneACCESS table contains in-frame sequences only and omits some clones. Under half of the omission traces to an unresolved V gene where checked; the cause of the rest is unknown. For this sample the table gives some 73,000 clones, of which around 79% were detected only once. The ten largest make up approximately 22% of the sample. Turning to this clone: Which antigen it targets is not known. No base quality information exists; no much larger clone differs at one position.

Broader findings and caveats from the paper: The strongest predictors of response were reported to be early dynamic shifts in blood T cell clones along with a rise in serum interferon-beta following radiation. TCR clones derived from tumors expanded in peripheral blood after treatment with radiotherapy and ipilimumab.

In this study, focal radiation therapy paired with CTLA-4 blockade (ipilimumab) was tested in patients who had chemo-refractory metastatic non-small-cell lung cancer. The clonotype originates from a human donor with non-small cell lung cancer whose response to radiotherapy plus ipilimumab could not be evaluated. Some clones in this sample may be carry-over from other donors' samples. Recombination joined TRBV28 with TRBJ1-1; the junction holds 8 bases that match TRBD1. The sample here was peripheral blood, taken from a patient treated with radiotherapy plus ipilimumab. The CDR3 in this case is CASSSPGQGENEAFF. Read as DNA, the sequence is TGTGCCAGCAGTTCCCCCGGACAGGGTGAAAATGAAGCTTTCTTT.